The subject of this entry is one T cell receptor (beta chain). This entry is derived from a study of long-term antiretroviral therapy in people with HIV. Study at large: The study's earliest collections predate the 2015 immediate-ART recommendation by about a decade.

At survey level, the immunoSEQ assay was run in its v3.0 version. TCRdb's copy holds only in-frame clones and misses some; the assay was immunoSEQ multiplex PCR. This sample has over 15,000 clones; 70% to 80% occur once, and the top ten carry 5% to 7%. Germline CDR1 reads SGHRS; CDR2 reads YFSETQ. The CDR3 runs 14 residues. The germline V and J ends were trimmed by 0 bases and 2 bases, with 8 bases remaining between them. Each participant with HIV received care in the United States. This TCR was sampled from a young man with HIV. The starting material was unsorted PBMCs, obtained at the start of antiretroviral therapy, before treatment. V and J are TRBV5-1 and TRBJ2-5; possible D gene TRBD2, 5 bases. CDR3 DNA sequence: TGCGCCAGCAGCTTGGGGACTGGGCAAGAGACCCAGTACTTC. Amino acids: CASSLGTGQETQYF.